This is a list of T cell receptor beta chains from one sample in a study of control samples from healthy donors and cancer patients. TCRdb keeps only in-frame clones here, not all; method: immunoSEQ multiplex PCR. The sample holds under 150,000 clones, around 87% seen once. The sample consisted of blood. These receptors were collected from a man aged 55 to 70 in good health. Both conserved end residues are part of each CDR3. A D gene is named only where the DNA matches it firmly. Clone size, where shown, is once, few, many, or a class for clones that have expanded.

TRBJ1-2	NA	TRBD1	TRBV4-1	TGCGCCAGCAGCCAAGATCCGGGACAGATCTATGGCTACACCTTC	CASSQDPGQIYGYTF
TRBJ2-7	NA	NA	TRBV21-1	TGTGCCAGCAGCAAAGATCGGACAGGGATCACAGACGAGCAGTACTTC	CASSKDRTGITDEQYF
TRBJ1-1	NA	TRBD1	TRBV19	TGTGCCAGTAGTATAGGATGGGGGACAGGGGACACTGAAGCTTTCTTT	CASSIGWGTGDTEAFF
TRBJ2-2	NA	NA	TRBV30	TGTGCCTGGAGTCGGGTCACCGGGGAGCTGTTTTTT	CAWSRVTGELFF
TRBJ1-2	NA	TRBD1	TRBV6-2/TRBV6-3	TGTGCCAGCAGTTACTCCTCTACCAGGGGGACGGGCTACACCTTC	CASSYSSTRGTGYTF
TRBJ2-5	NA	NA	TRBV3-1/TRBV3-2	TGTGCCAGCAGCCAAGCATGGGAGACCCAGTACTTC	CASSQAWETQYF
TRBJ1-2	NA	NA	TRBV5-4	TGTGCCAGCAGCTTGGACAGCTATGGCTACACCTTC	CASSLDSYGYTF
TRBJ1-5	few	NA	TRBV7-2	TGTGCCAGCAGCCCGGGGGGGGATCAGCCCCAGCATTTT	CASSPGGDQPQHF
TRBJ2-1	few	TRBD2	TRBV19	TGTGCCAGTAGTATAGCAGCGGGGGGCTACAATGAGCAGTTCTTC	CASSIAAGGYNEQFF
TRBJ1-4	NA	TRBD1	TRBV7-6	TGTGCCAGCAGCCAGGGGGTGGACAGTCAACGGAAACTGTTTTTT	CASSQGVDSQRKLFF
TRBJ2-7	NA	NA	TRBV10-2	TGCGCCAGCAAAGACTACGAGCAGTACTTC	CASKDYEQYF
TRBJ2-7	NA	NA	TRBV10-3	TGTGCCATCAGTCGGATCCTCTCCTACGAGCAGTACTTC	CAISRILSYEQYF
TRBJ1-2	NA	NA	TRBV7-2	TGTGCCAGCAGCTTTTGGGTCATCCGTGGCTACACCTTC	CASSFWVIRGYTF
TRBJ2-1	NA	NA	TRBV7-2	TGTGCCAGCAGCTCTGACTACGGGTCCTACAATGAGCAGTTCTTC	CASSSDYGSYNEQFF
TRBJ1-4	NA	TRBD1	TRBV28	TGTGCCAGCAGACCCGCCGGGACAGGGTTTCCCCTGTTTTTT	CASRPAGTGFPLFF
TRBJ1-4	NA	NA	TRBV5-1	TGCGCCAGCAGCTTTGCGGCAACTAATGAAAAACTGTTTTTT	CASSFAATNEKLFF
TRBJ1-2	few	NA	TRBV7-2	TGTGCCAGCAGCCCAGACGGGACGGCCTATAACTATGGCTACACCTTC	CASSPDGTAYNYGYTF
TRBJ1-1	NA	TRBD1	TRBV19	TGTGCCAGTAGTGAACAAGGGACAGGGAACACTGAAGCTTTCTTT	CASSEQGTGNTEAFF
TRBJ2-5	NA	NA	TRBV9	TGTGCCAGCAGCTCCCGTAATCGGGGGTTAGAGACCCAGTACTTC	CASSSRNRGLETQYF
TRBJ2-7	NA	TRBD1	TRBV10-3	TGTGCCATCAGTGAGGTAGACAGGGGCTCCTACGAGCAGTACTTC	CAISEVDRGSYEQYF
TRBJ1-2	few	NA	TRBV27	TGTGCCAGCAGTTTAGTGTCAGGGGTGGGTGGCTACACCTTC	CASSLVSGVGGYTF
TRBJ1-1	NA	NA	TRBV7-2	TGTGCCAGCAGCCCCCGGTCAGGGGCCTTGAACACTGAAGCTTTCTTT	CASSPRSGALNTEAFF
TRBJ1-2	NA	NA	TRBV28	TGTGCCAGCAGTTTAGACAGCTATGGCTACACCTTC	CASSLDSYGYTF
TRBJ1-4	NA	TRBD1	TRBV9	TGTGCCAGCAGCGTATCGGGACAGGGAGGTGAAAAACTGTTTTTT	CASSVSGQGGEKLFF
TRBJ2-7	once	NA	TRBV7-2	TGTGCCAGCAGCTTAGCCCCGTGGGACGGGACCTACGAGCAGTACTTC	CASSLAPWDGTYEQYF
TRBJ2-5	NA	NA	TRBV5-1	TGCGCCAGCACCCTCTCAGGGGGGGGGAACCAAGAGACCCAGTACTTC	CASTLSGGGNQETQYF
TRBJ2-1	NA	NA	TRBV27	TGTGCCAGCAGTTTATCGGGGGGGGGCGTGGCGCAGTTCTTC	CASSLSGGGVAQFF
TRBJ2-1	NA	TRBD2	TRBV27	TGTGCCAGCAGCCCACCGGGGGGGGTCTCCTACAATGAGCAGTTCTTC	CASSPPGGVSYNEQFF
TRBJ1-1	NA	TRBD1	TRBV9	TGTGCCAGCAGCCCGCGGACAGGGGAAAACACTGAAGCTTTCTTT	CASSPRTGENTEAFF
TRBJ1-1	NA	NA	TRBV7-2	TGTGCCAGCAGAGAAGGCATGAACACTGAAGCTTTCTTT	CASREGMNTEAFF
TRBJ1-2	NA	NA	TRBV7-6	TGTGCCAGCAGCTTACAGGGTACTTTAGCTAACTATGGCTACACCTTC	CASSLQGTLANYGYTF
TRBJ2-7	NA	TRBD1	TRBV28	TGTGCCAGCAGCTTAGACAGGGGGTGGTACGAGCAGTACTTC	CASSLDRGWYEQYF
TRBJ2-3	NA	NA	TRBV19	TGTGCCAGTAGTGAGGGACACCCGGCAGATACGCAGTATTTT	CASSEGHPADTQYF
TRBJ2-7	NA	TRBD2	TRBV4-2	TGTGCCAGCAGCCAAGACCTCCTAGCGGGGTTCTACGAGCAGTACTTC	CASSQDLLAGFYEQYF
TRBJ1-5	NA	NA	TRBV6-5	TGTGCCAGCAGCCAAGGACTAAGCAATCAGCCCCAGCATTTT	CASSQGLSNQPQHF
TRBJ1-4	NA	NA	TRBV12-3/TRBV12-4	TGTGCCTTACTAGTAGAAGGAAATGAAAAACTGTTTTTT	CALLVEGNEKLFF
TRBJ2-2	NA	NA	TRBV19	TGTGCCAGTAGTATAGATCGGGGTACCGGGGAGCTGTTTTTT	CASSIDRGTGELFF
TRBJ2-1	NA	NA	TRBV18	TGTGCCAGCTCACTTACTAGAGGGGCGGATGAGCAGTTCTTC	CASSLTRGADEQFF
TRBJ2-1	NA	NA	TRBV6-5	TGTGCCAGCAGTTTCCGACGGAGCTCCTACAATGAGCAGTTCTTC	CASSFRRSSYNEQFF
TRBJ1-1	NA	NA	TRBV11-2	TGTGCCAGCAGCTTATCGGGGTGGGACACTGAAGCTTTCTTT	CASSLSGWDTEAFF
TRBJ2-1	NA	TRBD1	TRBV11-3	TGTGCCAGCAGCCCGAAGCCCCCGATTCAGGGGGCCTACAATGAGCAGTTCTTC	CASSPKPPIQGAYNEQFF
TRBJ2-7	NA	NA	TRBV6-5	TGTGCCAGCAGTTACGGGCCCTCAGGGGAGTACTTC	CASSYGPSGEYF
TRBJ1-1	NA	NA	TRBV7-3	TGTGCCAGCAGACCCGGACAGAACACTGAAGCTTTCTTT	CASRPGQNTEAFF
TRBJ2-7	NA	NA	TRBV7-2	TGTGCCAGCAGCACCTTACAGGGTTACGAGCAGTACTTC	CASSTLQGYEQYF
TRBJ1-5	few	NA	TRBV30	TGTGCCTGGGGGGTAGGGGGTAGCAATCAGCCCCAGCATTTT	CAWGVGGSNQPQHF
TRBJ1-2	NA	NA	TRBV7-9	TGTGCCAGCAGCTTAGGCAGGACCTACACCTTC	CASSLGRTYTF
TRBJ2-7	NA	TRBD2	TRBV7-3	TGTGCCAGCAGCTCCCGGGAGGGATACGAGCAGTACTTC	CASSSREGYEQYF
TRBJ2-5	NA	NA	TRBV18	TGTGCCAGCTCACCAACGATAGGGTGGGTAGAAGAGACCCAGTACTTC	CASSPTIGWVEETQYF
TRBJ1-1	NA	NA	TRBV19	TGTGCCAGTAGACCCCTGGACAGATTTGAAGCTTTCTTT	CASRPLDRFEAFF
TRBJ1-2	NA	NA	TRBV28	TGTGCCACCGGTGCGGGGGCGACTAACTATGGCTACACCTTC	CATGAGATNYGYTF
TRBJ1-5	NA	NA	TRBV30	TGTGCCTGGAGTGCGAATAGCAATCAGCCCCAGCATTTT	CAWSANSNQPQHF
TRBJ1-2	NA	NA	TRBV24-1	TGTGCCACCAGTGATGGGGGTTTTCAGGGCACCTACACCTTC	CATSDGGFQGTYTF
TRBJ1-1	NA	NA	TRBV6-4	TGTGCCAGCTCCCCTCGAGTGAACACTGAAGCTTTCTTT	CASSPRVNTEAFF
TRBJ2-5	NA	TRBD2	TRBV28	TGTGCCAGCAGTTTTGCGGCTAGCGGGGGAAGGTTAGAGACCCAGTACTTC	CASSFAASGGRLETQYF
TRBJ1-2	NA	TRBD1	TRBV20-1	TGCAGTGCTAGTGGACAGGGCTATGGCTACACCTTC	CSASGQGYGYTF
TRBJ1-5	NA	NA	TRBV7-8	TGTGCCAGCAGCAAATCCCGGGACAAAAGCAATCAGCCCCAGCATTTT	CASSKSRDKSNQPQHF